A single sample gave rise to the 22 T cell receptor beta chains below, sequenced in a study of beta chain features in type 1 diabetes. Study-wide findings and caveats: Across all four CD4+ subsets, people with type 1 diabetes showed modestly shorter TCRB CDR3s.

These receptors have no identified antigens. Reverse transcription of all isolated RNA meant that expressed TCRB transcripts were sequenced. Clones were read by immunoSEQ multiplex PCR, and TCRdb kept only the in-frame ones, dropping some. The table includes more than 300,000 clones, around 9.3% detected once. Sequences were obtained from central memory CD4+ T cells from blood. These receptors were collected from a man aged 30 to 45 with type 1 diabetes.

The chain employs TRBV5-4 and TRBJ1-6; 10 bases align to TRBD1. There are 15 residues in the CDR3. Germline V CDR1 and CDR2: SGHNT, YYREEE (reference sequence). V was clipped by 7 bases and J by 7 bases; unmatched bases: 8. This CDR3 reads CASRTDRGGNSPLHF. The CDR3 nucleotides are TGTGCCAGCCGTACGGACAGGGGGGGGAATTCACCCCTCCACTTT.

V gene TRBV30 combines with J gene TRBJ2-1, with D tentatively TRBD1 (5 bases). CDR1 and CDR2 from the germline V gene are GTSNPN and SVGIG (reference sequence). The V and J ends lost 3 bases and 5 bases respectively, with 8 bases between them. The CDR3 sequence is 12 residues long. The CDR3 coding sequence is TGTGCCTGGAGCAGGGTGGACAATGAGCAGTTCTTC. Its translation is CAWSRVDNEQFF.

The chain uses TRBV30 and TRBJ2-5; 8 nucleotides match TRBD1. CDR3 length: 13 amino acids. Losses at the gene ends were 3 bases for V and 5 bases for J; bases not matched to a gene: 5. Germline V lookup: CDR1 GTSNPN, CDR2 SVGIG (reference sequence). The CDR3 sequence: CAWSRTGTETQYF. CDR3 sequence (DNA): TGTGCCTGGAGCCGGACAGGGACGGAGACCCAGTACTTC. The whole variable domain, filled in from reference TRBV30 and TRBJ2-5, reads SQTIHQWPATLVQPVGSPLSLECTVEGTSNPNLYWYRQAAGRGLQLLFYSVGIGQISSEVPQNLSASRPQDRQFILSSKKLLLSDSGFYLCAWSRTGTETQYFGPGTRLLVL.

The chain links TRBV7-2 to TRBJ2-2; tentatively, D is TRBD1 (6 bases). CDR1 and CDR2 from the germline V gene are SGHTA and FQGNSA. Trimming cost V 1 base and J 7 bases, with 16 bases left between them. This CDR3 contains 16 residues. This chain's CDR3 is CASSLVQGIGIGELFF. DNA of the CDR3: TGTGCCAGCAGCTTAGTACAGGGTATTGGTATCGGGGAGCTGTTTTTT. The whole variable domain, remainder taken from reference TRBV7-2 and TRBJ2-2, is GAGVSQSPSNKVTEKGKDVELRCDPISGHTALYWYRQSLGQGLEFLIYFQGNSAPDKSGLPSDRFSAERTGGSVSTLTIQRTQQEDSAVYLCASSLVQGIGIGELFFGEGSRLTVL.

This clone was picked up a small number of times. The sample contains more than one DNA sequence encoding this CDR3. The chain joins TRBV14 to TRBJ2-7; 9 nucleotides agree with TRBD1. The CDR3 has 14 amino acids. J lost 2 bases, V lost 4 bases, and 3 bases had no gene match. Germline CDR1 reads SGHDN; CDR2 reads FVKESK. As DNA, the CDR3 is TGTGCCAGCAGCCCTCGACAGGGGGCCTACGAGCAGTACTTC. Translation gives CASSPRQGAYEQYF.

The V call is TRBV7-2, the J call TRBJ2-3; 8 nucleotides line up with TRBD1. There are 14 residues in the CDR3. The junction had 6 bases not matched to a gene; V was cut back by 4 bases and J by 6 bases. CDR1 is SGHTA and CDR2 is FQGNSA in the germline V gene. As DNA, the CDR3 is TGTGCCAGCAGCTCGAGGACAGGGTCTGATACGCAGTATTTT. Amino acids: CASSSRTGSDTQYF.

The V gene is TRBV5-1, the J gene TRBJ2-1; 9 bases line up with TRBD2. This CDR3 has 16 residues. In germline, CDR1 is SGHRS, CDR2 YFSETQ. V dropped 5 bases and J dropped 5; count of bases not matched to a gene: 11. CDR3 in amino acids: CASSQGRGLANNEQFF. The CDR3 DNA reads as TGCGCCAGCAGTCAAGGAAGGGGACTAGCTAACAATGAGCAGTTCTTC.

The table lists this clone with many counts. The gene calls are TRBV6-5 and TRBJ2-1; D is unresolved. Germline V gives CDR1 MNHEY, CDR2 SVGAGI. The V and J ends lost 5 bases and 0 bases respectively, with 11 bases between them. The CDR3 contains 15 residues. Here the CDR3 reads CASSRDPASYNEQFF. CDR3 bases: TGTGCCAGCAGTCGAGACCCGGCCTCCTACAATGAGCAGTTCTTC.

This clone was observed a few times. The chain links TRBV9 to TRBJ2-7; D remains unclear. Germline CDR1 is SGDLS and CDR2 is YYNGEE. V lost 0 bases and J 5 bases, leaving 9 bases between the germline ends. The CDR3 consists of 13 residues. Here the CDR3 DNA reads TGTGCCAGCAGCGTAGGCCCCCGGGACGAGCAGTACTTC. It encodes CASSVGPRDEQYF.

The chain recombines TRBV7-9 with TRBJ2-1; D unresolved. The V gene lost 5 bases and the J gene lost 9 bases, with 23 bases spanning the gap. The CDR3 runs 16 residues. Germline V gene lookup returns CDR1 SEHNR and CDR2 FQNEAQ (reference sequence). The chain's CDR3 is CASSRDTAPSRGEQFF. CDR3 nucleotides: TGTGCCAGCAGCCGCGACACCGCCCCTTCAAGAGGTGAGCAGTTCTTC.

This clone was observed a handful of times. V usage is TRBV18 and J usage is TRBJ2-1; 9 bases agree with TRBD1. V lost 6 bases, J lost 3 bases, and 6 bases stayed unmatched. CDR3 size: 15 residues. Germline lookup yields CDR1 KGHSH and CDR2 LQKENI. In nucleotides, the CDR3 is TGTGCCAGCTCTCGACGGGACAGGGACTACAATGAGCAGTTCTTC. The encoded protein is CASSRRDRDYNEQFF.

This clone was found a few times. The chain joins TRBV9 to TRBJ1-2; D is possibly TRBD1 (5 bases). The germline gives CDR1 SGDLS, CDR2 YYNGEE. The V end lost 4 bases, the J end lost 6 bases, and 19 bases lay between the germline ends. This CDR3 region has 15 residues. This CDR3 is CASSLVGATSHGYTF. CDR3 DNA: TGTGCCAGCAGCCTAGTAGGGGCGACGAGCCATGGCTACACCTTC.

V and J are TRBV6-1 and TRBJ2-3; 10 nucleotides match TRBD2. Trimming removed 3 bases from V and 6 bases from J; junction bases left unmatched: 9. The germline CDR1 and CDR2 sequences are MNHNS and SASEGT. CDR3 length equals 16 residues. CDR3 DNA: TGTGCCAGCAGTGAGAGTACTAGCGGGGAATCTGATACGCAGTATTTT. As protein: CASSESTSGESDTQYF.

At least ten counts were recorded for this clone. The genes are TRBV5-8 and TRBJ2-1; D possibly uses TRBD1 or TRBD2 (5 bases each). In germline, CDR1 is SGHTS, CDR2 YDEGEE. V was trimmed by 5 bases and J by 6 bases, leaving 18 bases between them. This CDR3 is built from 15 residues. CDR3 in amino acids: CASRATGTRLNEQFF. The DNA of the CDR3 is TGTGCCAGCAGAGCTACCGGGACGCGCCTCAATGAGCAGTTCTTC.

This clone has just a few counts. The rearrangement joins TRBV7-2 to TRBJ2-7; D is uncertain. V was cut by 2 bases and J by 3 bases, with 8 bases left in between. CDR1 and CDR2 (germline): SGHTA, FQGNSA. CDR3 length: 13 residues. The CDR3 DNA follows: TGTGCCAGCAGCTTAATATTGGGCTACGAGCAGTACTTC. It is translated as CASSLILGYEQYF. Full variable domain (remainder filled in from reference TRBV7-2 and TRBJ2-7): GAGVSQSPSNKVTEKGKDVELRCDPISGHTALYWYRQSLGQGLEFLIYFQGNSAPDKSGLPSDRFSAERTGGSVSTLTIQRTQQEDSAVYLCASSLILGYEQYFGPGTRLTVT.

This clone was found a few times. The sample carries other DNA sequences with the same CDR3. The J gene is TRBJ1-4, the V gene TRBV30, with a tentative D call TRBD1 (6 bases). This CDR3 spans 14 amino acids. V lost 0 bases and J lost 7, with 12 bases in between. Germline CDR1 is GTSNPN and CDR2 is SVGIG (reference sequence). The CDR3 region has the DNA TGTGCCTGGAGTGTACAAGGGGGTGGTGAAAAACTGTTTTTT. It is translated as CAWSVQGGGEKLFF.

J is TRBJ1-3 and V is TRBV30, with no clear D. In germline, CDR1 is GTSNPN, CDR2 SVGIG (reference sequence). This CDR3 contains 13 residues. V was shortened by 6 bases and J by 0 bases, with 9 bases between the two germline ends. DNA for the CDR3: TGTGCCTGCTTTAGGAGCTCTGGAAACACCATATATTTT. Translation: CACFRSSGNTIYF.

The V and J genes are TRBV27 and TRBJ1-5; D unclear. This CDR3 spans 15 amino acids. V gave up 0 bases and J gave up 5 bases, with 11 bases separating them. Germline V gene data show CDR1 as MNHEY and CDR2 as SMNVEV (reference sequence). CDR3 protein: CASSLSTVPHQPQHF. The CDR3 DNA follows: TGTGCCAGCAGTTTATCCACAGTTCCCCATCAGCCCCAGCATTTT.

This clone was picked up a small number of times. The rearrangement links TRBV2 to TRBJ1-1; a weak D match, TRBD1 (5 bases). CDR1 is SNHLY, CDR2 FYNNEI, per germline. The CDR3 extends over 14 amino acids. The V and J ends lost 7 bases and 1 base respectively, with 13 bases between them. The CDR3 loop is CASKRQGPNTEAFF. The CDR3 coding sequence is TGTGCCAGCAAACGCCAGGGACCGAACACTGAAGCTTTCTTT.

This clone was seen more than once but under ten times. CDR3 sequence: CASSGPGTGGNSPLHF. Written as DNA, the CDR3 is TGTGCCAGCAGTGGGCCCGGGACAGGGGGTAATTCACCCCTCCACTTT. The chain has TRBV25-1 and TRBJ1-6; 11 bases are a match to TRBD1. CDR1 is MGHDK, CDR2 SYGVNS, per germline. This CDR3 is 16 amino acids long. Unmatched junction bases numbered 5, after V lost 4 bases and J lost 6 bases.

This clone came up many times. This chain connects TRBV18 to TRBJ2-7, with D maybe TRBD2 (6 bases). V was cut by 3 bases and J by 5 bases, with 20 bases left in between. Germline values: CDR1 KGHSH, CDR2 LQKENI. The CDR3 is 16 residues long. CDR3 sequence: CASSPTSIGGINEQYF. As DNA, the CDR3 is TGTGCCAGCTCACCTACCTCGATTGGAGGGATCAACGAGCAGTACTTC.

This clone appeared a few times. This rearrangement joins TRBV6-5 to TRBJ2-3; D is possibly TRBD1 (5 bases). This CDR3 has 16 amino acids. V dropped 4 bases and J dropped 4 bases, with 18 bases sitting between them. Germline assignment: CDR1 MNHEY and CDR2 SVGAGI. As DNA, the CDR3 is TGTGCCAGCAGTTCCTCGCGAAGGGGTGATGCAGATACGCAGTATTTT. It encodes CASSSSRRGDADTQYF.